This T cell receptor beta chain is drawn from a study of blood T cell repertoires in COVID-19. Study overall: The origin of the acute and convalescent COVID-19 samples was the United States, Italy and Spain.

The data were produced by immunoSEQ multiplex PCR, yet TCRdb's version contains in-frame clones alone and is incomplete. The profile covers around 230,000 clones, with 70% to 90% appearing a single time and under 4% taken by the ten largest. Study members were between about 18 and 89 years old and lived in some 26 US regions. This CDR3 is 13 amino acids long. V lost 8 bases, J lost 1 base, and 11 bases lay in between. CDR1 and CDR2 from the germline V gene are WSHSY and SAAADI. Material: PBMCs or T cells enriched from blood (not recorded which). This sequence was found in a middle-aged woman with acute COVID-19. The chain uses TRBV10-2 and TRBJ1-1; D possibly corresponds to TRBD1 (6 bases). This chain's CDR3 is CASALQGNTEAFF. CDR3 DNA sequence: TGCGCCAGCGCACTACAGGGGAACACTGAAGCTTTCTTT.